One sample yielded the 7 T cell receptor beta chains listed below, sequenced in a study of T-cell reconstitution after alpha-beta-depleted transplantation in children. It was with unique molecular identifiers that the TCRbeta library was prepared. A single record per CDR3 protein comes from TCRdb applying MiXCR to the PCR reads. Of 500,000 to 600,000 distinct CDR3 sequences in the sample, approximately 16% were seen once. The starting material was PBMCs from the stem cell graft donor, obtained from the stem cell graft. These receptors all stem from a human donor who donated a stem cell graft to a child with acute lymphoblastic leukemia.

In this sample, this clonotype turned up a few times. The chain links TRBV29-1 to TRBJ2-5; 7 bases fit TRBD1. CDR1 and CDR2 from the germline V gene are SQVTM and ANQGSEA. V lost 3 bases to trimming and J lost 0 bases; unmatched junction nucleotides: 7. The CDR3 contains 15 residues. The CDR3: CSVDPGQTNQETQYF. The CDR3 coding sequence is TGCAGCGTTGACCCGGGACAGACTAACCAAGAGACCCAGTACTTC.

The chain joins TRBV29-1 to TRBJ1-1; D remains ambiguous. CDR1 and CDR2 (germline): SQVTM, ANQGSEA. V lost 6 bases and J lost 5, with 10 bases in between. CDR3 length: 11 amino acids. The CDR3 region is CSVRVRTEAFF. The CDR3, as DNA: TGCAGCGTCCGGGTGAGGACTGAAGCTTTCTTT.

J is TRBJ1-3 and V is TRBV9; weak D call: TRBD1 (6 bases). V lost 6 bases and J 3 bases, leaving 13 bases between the germline ends. Germline values: CDR1 SGDLS, CDR2 YYNGEE. This CDR3 comprises 14 residues. The chain's CDR3 is CASKPGDLGNTIYF. Written as DNA, the CDR3 is TGTGCCAGCAAACCAGGGGATCTTGGAAACACCATATATTTT.

This clonotype was detected a few times. The chain employs TRBV3-1 and TRBJ2-7; TRBD2 agrees at 10 bases. The junction had 12 bases not matched to a gene; V was cut back by 4 bases and J by 6 bases. Germline CDR1 and CDR2: LGHDT and YNNKEL (reference sequence). This CDR3 contains 16 residues. The CDR3 bases are TGTGCCAGCAGCCTCCTCGGTAGCGGGAGGTTGAGCGAGCAGTACTTC. Its protein is CASSLLGSGRLSEQYF.

This clonotype was seen a few times. The rearrangement uses TRBV7-9 and TRBJ1-3, with a tentative D call TRBD1 (6 bases). CDR3 size: 16 residues. Looked up from germline, CDR1 is SEHNR and CDR2 is FQNEAQ (reference sequence). V was shortened by 1 base and J by 0 bases, with 10 bases between the two germline ends. This CDR3 reads CASSLGWGLSGNTIYF. Here the CDR3 DNA reads TGTGCCAGCAGCTTAGGATGGGGGCTCTCTGGAAACACCATATATTTT.

V and J are TRBV15 and TRBJ2-5, with 14 positions matching TRBD2. This CDR3 has 19 amino acids. V shed 3 bases, J shed 2 bases, and the junction held 11 bases outside the gene matches. CDR1 is LNHNV, CDR2 YYDKDF, per germline (reference sequence). The CDR3 DNA sequence: TGTGCCACCAGCAGTTTTAGACTAGCGGGAGGGCCGGGGCAAGAGACCCAGTACTTC. Translation gives CATSSFRLAGGPGQETQYF.

The chain combines TRBV5-1 with TRBJ2-6; 7 positions agree with TRBD2. CDR1 is SGHRS and CDR2 is YFSETQ in the germline V gene. V lost 4 bases, J lost 3 bases, and 13 bases stayed unmatched. The CDR3 is 18 residues long. The CDR3 loop is CASSLPAGVIYGANVLTF. The CDR3 nucleotides read TGCGCCAGCAGCCTCCCGGCGGGAGTAATATATGGGGCCAACGTCCTGACTTTC.